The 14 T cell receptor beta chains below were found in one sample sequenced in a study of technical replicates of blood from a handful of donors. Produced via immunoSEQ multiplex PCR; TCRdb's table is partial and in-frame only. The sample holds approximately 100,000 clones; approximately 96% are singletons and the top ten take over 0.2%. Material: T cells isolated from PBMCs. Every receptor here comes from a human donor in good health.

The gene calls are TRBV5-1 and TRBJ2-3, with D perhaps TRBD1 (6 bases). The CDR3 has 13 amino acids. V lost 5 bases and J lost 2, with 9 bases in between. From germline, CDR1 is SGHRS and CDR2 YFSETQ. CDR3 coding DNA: TGCGCCAGCAGGGACAGAAACACAGATACGCAGTATTTT. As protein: CASRDRNTDTQYF.

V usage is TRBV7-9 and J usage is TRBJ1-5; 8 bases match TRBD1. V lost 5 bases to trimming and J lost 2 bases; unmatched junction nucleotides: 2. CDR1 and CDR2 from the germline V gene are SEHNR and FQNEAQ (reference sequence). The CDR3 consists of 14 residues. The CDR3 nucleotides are TGTGCCAGCAGCCCGACAGGGGGCAATCAGCCCCAGCATTTT. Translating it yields CASSPTGGNQPQHF.

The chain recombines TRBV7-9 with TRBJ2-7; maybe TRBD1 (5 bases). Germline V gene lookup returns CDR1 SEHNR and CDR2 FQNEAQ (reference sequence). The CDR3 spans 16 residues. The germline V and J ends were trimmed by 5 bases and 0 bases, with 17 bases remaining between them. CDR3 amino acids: CASSTFAMTDSYEQYF. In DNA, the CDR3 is TGTGCCAGCAGCACCTTTGCCATGACAGACTCCTACGAGCAGTACTTC.

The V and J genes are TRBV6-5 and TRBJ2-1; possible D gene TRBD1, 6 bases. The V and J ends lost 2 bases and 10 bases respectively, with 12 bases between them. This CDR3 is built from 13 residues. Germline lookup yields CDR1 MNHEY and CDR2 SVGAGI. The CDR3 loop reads CASSYLDSSEQFF. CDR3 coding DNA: TGTGCCAGCAGTTACCTGGACAGTAGCGAGCAGTTCTTC.

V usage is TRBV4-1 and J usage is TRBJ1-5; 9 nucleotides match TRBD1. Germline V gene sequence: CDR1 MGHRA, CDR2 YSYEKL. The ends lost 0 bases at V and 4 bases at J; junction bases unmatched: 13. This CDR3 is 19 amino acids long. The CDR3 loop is CASSQEGILQGAENQPQHF. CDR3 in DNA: TGCGCCAGCAGCCAAGAGGGGATACTACAGGGGGCGGAGAATCAGCCCCAGCATTTT.

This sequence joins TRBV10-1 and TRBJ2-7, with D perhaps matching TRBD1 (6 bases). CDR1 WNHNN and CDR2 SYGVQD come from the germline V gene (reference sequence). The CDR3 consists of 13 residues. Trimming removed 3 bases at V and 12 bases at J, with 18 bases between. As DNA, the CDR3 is TGCGCCAGCAGTGATTCCGGGACATCGATCCGGTACTTC. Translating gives CASSDSGTSIRYF.

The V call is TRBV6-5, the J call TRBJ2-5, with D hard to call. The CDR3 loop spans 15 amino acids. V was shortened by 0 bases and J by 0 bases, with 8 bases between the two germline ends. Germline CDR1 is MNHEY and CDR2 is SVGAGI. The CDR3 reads CASSYSWANQETQYF. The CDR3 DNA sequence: TGTGCCAGCAGTTACTCCTGGGCGAACCAAGAGACCCAGTACTTC.

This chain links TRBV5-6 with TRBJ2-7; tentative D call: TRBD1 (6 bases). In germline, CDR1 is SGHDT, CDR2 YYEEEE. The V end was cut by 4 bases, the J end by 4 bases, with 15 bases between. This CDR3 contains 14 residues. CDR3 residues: CASSIHGTLYEQYF. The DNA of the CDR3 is TGTGCCAGCAGCATACACGGGACACTTTACGAGCAGTACTTC.

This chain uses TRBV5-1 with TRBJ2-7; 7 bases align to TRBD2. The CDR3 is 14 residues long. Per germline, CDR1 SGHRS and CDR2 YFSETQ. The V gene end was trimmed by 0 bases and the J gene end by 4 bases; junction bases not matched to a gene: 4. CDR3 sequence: CASSLGSGQYEQYF. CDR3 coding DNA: TGCGCCAGCAGCTTGGGTAGCGGGCAGTACGAGCAGTACTTC.

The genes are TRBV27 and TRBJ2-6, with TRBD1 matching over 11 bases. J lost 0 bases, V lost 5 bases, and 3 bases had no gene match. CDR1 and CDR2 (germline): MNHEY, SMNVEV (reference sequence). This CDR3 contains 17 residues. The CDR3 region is CASSIGTGGSGANVLTF. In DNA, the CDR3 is TGTGCCAGCAGTATTGGGACAGGGGGCTCTGGGGCCAACGTCCTGACTTTC.

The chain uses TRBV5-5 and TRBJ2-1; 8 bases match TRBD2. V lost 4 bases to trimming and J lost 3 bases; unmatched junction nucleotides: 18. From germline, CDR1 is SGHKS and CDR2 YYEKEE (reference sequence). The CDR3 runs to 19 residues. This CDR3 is CASSDLEREFSSNYNEQFF. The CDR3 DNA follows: TGTGCCAGCAGCGACCTCGAGCGGGAGTTTTCTTCAAACTACAATGAGCAGTTCTTC.

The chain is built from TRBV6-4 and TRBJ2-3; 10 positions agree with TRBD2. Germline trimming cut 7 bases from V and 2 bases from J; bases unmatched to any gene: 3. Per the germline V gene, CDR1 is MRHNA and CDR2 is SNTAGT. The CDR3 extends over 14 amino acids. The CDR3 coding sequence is TGTGCCAGCAATACTAGCGGGAACACAGATACGCAGTATTTT. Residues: CASNTSGNTDTQYF.

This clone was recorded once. The CDR3: CASSYISGNTIYF. In DNA form, the CDR3 reads TGTGCCAGCAGTTACATCTCTGGAAACACCATATATTTT. The chain is built from TRBV28 and TRBJ1-3; no firm D call. The V end was cut by 4 bases, the J end by 0 bases, with 4 bases between. The CDR3 sequence is 13 residues long. In germline, CDR1 is MDHEN, CDR2 SYDVKM.

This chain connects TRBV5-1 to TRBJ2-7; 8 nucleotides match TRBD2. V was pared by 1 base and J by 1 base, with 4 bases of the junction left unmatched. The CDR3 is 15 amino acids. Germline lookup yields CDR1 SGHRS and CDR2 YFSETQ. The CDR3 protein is CASSLSGGRSYEQYF. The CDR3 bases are TGCGCCAGCAGCTTGTCGGGGGGGAGGTCCTACGAGCAGTACTTC.